These 2 T cell receptor beta chains were sequenced from one sample in a study of tumor-infiltrating lymphocytes in primary liver carcinoma. From around 18-30 mg of unsorted bulk tissue, DNA and RNA were co-extracted together. Making TCR beta cDNA involved around 500 ng total RNA and a constant-region primer. Each TCR beta library was derived from three nested multiplex PCR rounds that employed slightly modified ARM-PCR. Use of TRBV1-TRBV30 forward primers with a C-beta reverse primer characterized the first two PCR rounds, which lasted about 9 cycles each. TCRdb reprocessed the multiplex PCR reads via MiXCR and lists one record per CDR3 protein. This repertoire shows 75,000 to 90,000 distinct CDR3 sequences, around 70% found once; its top ten account for roughly 19%. The specimen was liver tumor tissue from sampling region 1. Subset in this sample: tumor region T1, superior pole. The receptors derive from a man aged 35 to 55 with primary liver carcinoma and hepatitis B virus infection.

There are many counts of this clonotype. The V call is TRBV29-1, the J call TRBJ1-4, with D tentatively TRBD1 (5 bases). There are 15 residues in the CDR3. CDR1 SQVTM and CDR2 ANQGSEA come from the germline V gene. V was pared by 0 bases and J by 7 bases, with 15 bases between. CDR3 sequence (DNA): TGCAGCGTTGAAGAAGGGTCCGGGGGGAGTGAAAAACTGTTTTTT. Its translation: CSVEEGSGGSEKLFF.

This clonotype was counted a single time. Since the CDR3 does not end with the conserved phenylalanine or tryptophan, this likely comes from a read error. The V call is TRBV10-3, the J call TRBJ1-5; no definite D call. The CDR3 has 13 amino acids. Germline CDR1 and CDR2: ENHRY and SYGVKD. The CDR3 reads CTISVHSYQPQHS. CDR3 coding DNA: TGTACCATCAGTGTGCACAGCTATCAGCCCCAGCATTCT.